The following is a TCR beta chain sequence with its context. The target antigen is unknown. These data are taken from a study of graft-versus-host responses after intestinal transplantation. Study-wide context: Grafts were multivisceral, liver-intestinal, or isolated intestinal. Among the recipients, all got anti-thymocyte globulin induction and then tacrolimus and steroids for around 3 years. General study findings and limits: GvH clones turned up in recipient marrow; some had shown up first in ileum or blood.

Some clones are missing from TCRdb's copy, which holds only in-frame ones; the method was immunoSEQ multiplex PCR. Among around 87,000 clones listed, about 90% were seen once. Germline-derived CDR1 and CDR2 are LGHNA and YSLEER. The CDR3 spans 16 residues. V shed 1 base, J shed 3 bases, and the junction held 5 bases outside the gene matches. The chain uses TRBV4-3 and TRBJ2-7; 11 positions match TRBD2. The specimen was unstimulated CD8+ T cells sorted from spleen or lymph node cells, collected before transplant. The clonotype was recovered from a human donor who was the organ donor for an intestinal transplant. The CDR3: CASSQVLTSGVYEQYF. CDR3 in DNA: TGCGCCAGCAGCCAAGTCCTGACTAGCGGGGTCTACGAGCAGTACTTC.